The rows below give T cell receptor beta chains drawn from one sample of a study of liver allograft versus peripheral blood T cells. MiXCR, run by TCRdb on the reads, gives a single entry per CDR3 protein. The sample shows about 7,800 distinct CDR3 sequences, around a sixth of them seen only once. The source is a human patient who had a liver transplant. The T cells may partly be graft donor cells. Each CDR3 is given with its conserved first and last residue. The order of the fields is J gene, D gene, CDR3 length, V gene, CDR3 protein. A D gene is named only where the DNA matches it firmly.

J gene: TRBJ1-1; D gene: TRBD1; CDR3 length: 12; V gene: TRBV30; CDR3 protein: CAWNGLQGAAFF
J gene: TRBJ1-1; D gene: -; CDR3 length: 14; V gene: TRBV20-1; CDR3 protein: CSARVPPGNTEAFF
J gene: TRBJ2-3; D gene: TRBD2; CDR3 length: 15; V gene: TRBV27; CDR3 protein: CARRTSGQATDTQYF
J gene: TRBJ1-1; D gene: -; CDR3 length: 13; V gene: TRBV5-1; CDR3 protein: CASSQLTNTEAFF
J gene: TRBJ2-4; D gene: -; CDR3 length: 18; V gene: TRBV7-2; CDR3 protein: CASSQTVWGDLAKNIQYF
J gene: TRBJ1-1; D gene: TRBD1; CDR3 length: 12; V gene: TRBV12-3/TRBV12-4; CDR3 protein: CASSLRQGDAFF
J gene: TRBJ2-3; D gene: TRBD2; CDR3 length: 14; V gene: TRBV10-1; CDR3 protein: CASSESGVTGTQYF
J gene: TRBJ2-7; D gene: -; CDR3 length: 12; V gene: TRBV7-9; CDR3 protein: CASSPLFDEQYF
J gene: TRBJ2-1; D gene: -; CDR3 length: 15; V gene: TRBV11-1; CDR3 protein: CASSLAGQGRNEQFF
J gene: TRBJ1-5; D gene: -; CDR3 length: 15; V gene: TRBV12-3/TRBV12-4; CDR3 protein: CASSPQGYPNQPQHF
J gene: TRBJ1-3; D gene: -; CDR3 length: 12; V gene: TRBV10-3; CDR3 protein: CASNQGGNTIYF
J gene: TRBJ1-4; D gene: -; CDR3 length: 13; V gene: TRBV20-1; CDR3 protein: CSAPLGVGEKLFF
J gene: TRBJ1-5; D gene: -; CDR3 length: 15; V gene: TRBV6-1; CDR3 protein: CASSEVLYSNQPQHF
J gene: TRBJ2-1; D gene: -; CDR3 length: 14; V gene: TRBV27; CDR3 protein: CASSFSLRFDEQFF
J gene: TRBJ1-2; D gene: TRBD1; CDR3 length: 13; V gene: TRBV19; CDR3 protein: CASTEDRDYGYTF
J gene: TRBJ2-5; D gene: -; CDR3 length: 12; V gene: TRBV18; CDR3 protein: CASSPLQETQYF
J gene: TRBJ2-4; D gene: -; CDR3 length: 16; V gene: TRBV30; CDR3 protein: CAWRTGTGLRENIQYF
J gene: TRBJ1-1; D gene: -; CDR3 length: 12; V gene: TRBV2; CDR3 protein: CASSRDSAEAFF
J gene: TRBJ2-7; D gene: -; CDR3 length: 14; V gene: TRBV7-9; CDR3 protein: CASSLVGQDYEQYF
J gene: TRBJ2-2; D gene: -; CDR3 length: 18; V gene: TRBV18; CDR3 protein: CASSPQHSGTLNTGELFF
J gene: TRBJ1-3; D gene: -; CDR3 length: 14; V gene: TRBV7-2; CDR3 protein: CASSPQSTGNTIYF
J gene: TRBJ2-7; D gene: -; CDR3 length: 11; V gene: TRBV7-2; CDR3 protein: CASSLRYEQYF
J gene: TRBJ2-1; D gene: -; CDR3 length: 15; V gene: TRBV18; CDR3 protein: CASSPEAGTYNEQFF
J gene: TRBJ1-2; D gene: -; CDR3 length: 14; V gene: TRBV28; CDR3 protein: CASSLDSTNYGYTF
J gene: TRBJ2-5; D gene: -; CDR3 length: 11; V gene: TRBV18; CDR3 protein: CASSPRETQYF
J gene: TRBJ1-5; D gene: -; CDR3 length: 12; V gene: TRBV12-3/TRBV12-4; CDR3 protein: CASSYGNQPQHF
J gene: TRBJ2-3; D gene: TRBD2; CDR3 length: 15; V gene: TRBV24-1; CDR3 protein: CATQGTSGSTDTQYF
J gene: TRBJ1-4; D gene: -; CDR3 length: 11; V gene: TRBV12-3/TRBV12-4; CDR3 protein: CASSLNEKLFF
J gene: TRBJ1-1; D gene: -; CDR3 length: 14; V gene: TRBV11-2; CDR3 protein: CASSLARGNTEAFF
J gene: TRBJ1-5; D gene: -; CDR3 length: 13; V gene: TRBV6-6; CDR3 protein: CASSSTELGPQHF
J gene: TRBJ1-4; D gene: TRBD1; CDR3 length: 15; V gene: TRBV18; CDR3 protein: CASSPPGQAYEKLFF
J gene: TRBJ1-2; D gene: -; CDR3 length: 12; V gene: TRBV30; CDR3 protein: CAWSRDIYGYTF
J gene: TRBJ1-2; D gene: -; CDR3 length: 12; V gene: TRBV12-3/TRBV12-4; CDR3 protein: CASTLLGSGYTF
J gene: TRBJ1-1; D gene: -; CDR3 length: 14; V gene: TRBV18; CDR3 protein: CASSPRSDLRRAFF
J gene: TRBJ2-1; D gene: TRBD2; CDR3 length: 14; V gene: TRBV6-5; CDR3 protein: CASNRRGLANEQFF
J gene: TRBJ1-2; D gene: -; CDR3 length: 16; V gene: TRBV9; CDR3 protein: CASSGVSATANYGYTF
J gene: TRBJ2-7; D gene: -; CDR3 length: 13; V gene: TRBV7-9; CDR3 protein: CASSSISATEQYF
J gene: TRBJ1-2; D gene: -; CDR3 length: 12; V gene: TRBV6-6; CDR3 protein: CASSYAGNGYTF
J gene: TRBJ2-5; D gene: -; CDR3 length: 14; V gene: TRBV6-1; CDR3 protein: CASSGGQVQETQYF
J gene: TRBJ1-2; D gene: TRBD1; CDR3 length: 14; V gene: TRBV7-9; CDR3 protein: CASSLQGANYGYTF
J gene: TRBJ1-1; D gene: TRBD1; CDR3 length: 13; V gene: TRBV7-2; CDR3 protein: CASSSRGRTEAFF
J gene: TRBJ2-6; D gene: TRBD1; CDR3 length: 16; V gene: TRBV5-4; CDR3 protein: CATKQGSPSGANVLTF
J gene: TRBJ1-5; D gene: -; CDR3 length: 14; V gene: TRBV20-1; CDR3 protein: CSASPGVLNQPQHF
J gene: TRBJ1-5; D gene: -; CDR3 length: 13; V gene: TRBV12-3/TRBV12-4; CDR3 protein: CASSSRGNQPQHF
J gene: TRBJ1-3; D gene: -; CDR3 length: 14; V gene: TRBV20-1; CDR3 protein: CSARPAQEVGTIYF